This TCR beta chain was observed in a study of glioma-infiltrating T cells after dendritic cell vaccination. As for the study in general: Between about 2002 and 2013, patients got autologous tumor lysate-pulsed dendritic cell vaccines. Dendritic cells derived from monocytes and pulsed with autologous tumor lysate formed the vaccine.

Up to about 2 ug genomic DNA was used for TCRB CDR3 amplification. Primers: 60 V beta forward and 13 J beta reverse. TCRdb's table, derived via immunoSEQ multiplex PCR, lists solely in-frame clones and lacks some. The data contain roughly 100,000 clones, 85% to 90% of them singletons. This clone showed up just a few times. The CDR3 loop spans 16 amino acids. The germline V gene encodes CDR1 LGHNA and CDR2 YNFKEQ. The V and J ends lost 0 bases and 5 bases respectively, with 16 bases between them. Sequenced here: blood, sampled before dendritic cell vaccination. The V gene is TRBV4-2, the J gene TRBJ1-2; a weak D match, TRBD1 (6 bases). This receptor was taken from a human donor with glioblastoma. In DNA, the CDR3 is TGTGCCAGCAGCCAAGAAAGGGGGGGATCAGGGTATGGCTACACCTTC. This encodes CASSQERGGSGYGYTF.